This TCR beta chain was sequenced for a study of identifying expanded T cells in peripheral blood. Repertoires were generated with immunoSEQ multiplex PCR, while TCRdb's copy carries only in-frame clones and drops some. This table has tens of thousands of clones, over 80% appearing once. To note about this clone: The antigen remains undetermined.

Broader study findings: Differentially abundant clones: about 1.2 between replicates, approximately 15 at two to three weeks, less than 20 at four. Clone count variance between approximately two-week samples rose with total template count.

Healthy donors had no documented immune events, such as infections, while sampled. This CDR3 has 14 residues. V was cut by 2 bases and J by 1 base, with 8 bases left in between. Germline V gene sequence: CDR1 LNHNV, CDR2 YYDKDF (reference sequence). V and J are TRBV15 and TRBJ1-1; maybe TRBD1 (5 bases). This receptor was identified in a person between 18 and 75 years old in good health. Material for sequencing was blood. Here the CDR3 reads CATSRRQQNTEAFF. In DNA form, the CDR3 reads TGTGCCACCAGCAGAAGACAGCAGAACACTGAAGCTTTCTTT. The full variable domain, rest sourced from reference TRBV15 and TRBJ1-1, is DAMVIQNPRYQVTQFGKPVTLSCSQTLNHNVMYWYQQKSSQAPKLLFHYYDKDFNNEADTPDNFQSRRPNTSFCFLDIRSPGLGDTAMYLCATSRRQQNTEAFFGQGTRLTVV.